Presented here are 5 T cell receptor beta chains from one specimen sequenced in a study of T cell responses to AZD1222 COVID-19 vaccine. Assay: immunoSEQ multiplex PCR; the TCRdb copy retains only in-frame clones and omits some. The data show around 150,000 clones, about nine tenths seen once. The starting material was peripheral blood, obtained on day 0 of AZD1222 vaccination. The receptors derive from an adult in good health.

V usage is TRBV5-1 and J usage is TRBJ2-1, with TRBD2 matching 10 bases. The CDR3 consists of 19 residues. V trimming: 1 base; J trimming: 1 base; junction bases outside the gene matches: 11. Germline CDR1 is SGHRS and CDR2 is YFSETQ. The CDR3 region has the DNA TGCGCCAGCAGCTTGCTCAGCGGGAGGGCCCTCGTATCCTACAATGAGCAGTTCTTC. Protein: CASSLLSGRALVSYNEQFF.

This clone was seen only a few times. This rearrangement joins TRBV2 to TRBJ1-4; D perhaps matches TRBD1 (6 bases). Germline CDR1 reads SNHLY; CDR2 reads FYNNEI. V dropped 3 bases and J dropped 8 bases, with 10 bases sitting between them. The CDR3 is made up of 13 amino acids. The CDR3 reads CASSEQGREKLFF. The CDR3 nucleotides read TGTGCCAGCAGTGAGCAGGGGAGGGAAAAACTGTTTTTT. Based on the CDR3 plus reference TRBV2 and TRBJ1-4, the full variable domain is EPEVTQTPSHQVTQMGQEVILRCVPISNHLYFYWYRQILGQKVEFLVSFYNNEISEKSEIFDDQFSVERPDGSNFTLKIRSTKLEDSAMYFCASSEQGREKLFFGSGTQLSVL.

This clone was detected once. This chain links TRBV27 with TRBJ2-7; D ambiguous. V was shortened by 6 bases and J by 0 bases, with 15 bases between the two germline ends. CDR3 length equals 15 residues. Germline CDR1 and CDR2: MNHEY and SMNVEV (reference sequence). The CDR3 is CASRVQTALSYEQYF. CDR3 bases: TGTGCCAGCAGAGTCCAGACGGCCCTCTCCTACGAGCAGTACTTC.

The chain uses TRBV18 and TRBJ2-1, with TRBD1 matching 9 bases. V shed 0 bases, J shed 3 bases, and the junction held 3 bases outside the gene matches. Germline V gene lookup returns CDR1 KGHSH and CDR2 LQKENI. The length of the CDR3 is 16 residues. The CDR3 DNA reads as TGTGCCAGCTCACCACCAACGGGACAGGGCTACAATGAGCAGTTCTTC. It translates to CASSPPTGQGYNEQFF.

The V and J genes are TRBV5-6 and TRBJ1-2; D is perhaps TRBD1 (5 bases). Trimming shortened V by 4 bases and J by 4 bases, and 20 bases separated the two germline ends. There are 16 residues in the CDR3. The germline CDR1 and CDR2 sequences are SGHDT and YYEEEE. CDR3 amino acids: CASSLGEGGDGYGYTF. The CDR3 DNA is TGTGCCAGCAGCCTCGGAGAGGGCGGGGACGGCTATGGCTACACCTTC.